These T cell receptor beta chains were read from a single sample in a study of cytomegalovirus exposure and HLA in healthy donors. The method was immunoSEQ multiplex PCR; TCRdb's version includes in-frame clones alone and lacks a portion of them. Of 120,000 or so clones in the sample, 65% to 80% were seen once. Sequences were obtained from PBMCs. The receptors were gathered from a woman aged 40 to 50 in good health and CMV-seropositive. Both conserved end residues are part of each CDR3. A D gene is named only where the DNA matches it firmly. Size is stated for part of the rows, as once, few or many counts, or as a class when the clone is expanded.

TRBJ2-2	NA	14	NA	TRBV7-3	TGTGCCAGCAGCCGTTCCACTGCCACCGGGGAGCTGTTTTTT	CASSRSTATGELFF
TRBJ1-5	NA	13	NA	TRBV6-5	TGTGCCAGCAGCTCAGGCCAAAATCAGCCCCAGCATTTT	CASSSGQNQPQHF
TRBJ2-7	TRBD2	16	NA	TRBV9	TGTGCCAGCAGTTTTTCCGAAACTAGCGGGAGGTACGAGCAGTACTTC	CASSFSETSGRYEQYF
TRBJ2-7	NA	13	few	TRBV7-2	TGTGCCAGCAGCTTAGGGCCGGAGTTCTATTCGTACTTC	CASSLGPEFYSYF
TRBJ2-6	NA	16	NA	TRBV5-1	TGCGCCAGCAGCTTGGAAGGGGGCTCTGGGGCCAACGTCCTGACTTTC	CASSLEGGSGANVLTF
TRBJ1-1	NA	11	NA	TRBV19	TGTGCCAGTTCGGACAGCACTGAAGCTTTCTTT	CASSDSTEAFF
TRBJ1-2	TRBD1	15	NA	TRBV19	TGTGCCAGTAGCTCACAGGGGGCGAGTCGCGACGGCTACACCTTC	CASSSQGASRDGYTF
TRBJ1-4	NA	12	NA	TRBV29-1	TGCAGCTTGGCGGGTCAGGATGAAAAACTGTTTTTT	CSLAGQDEKLFF
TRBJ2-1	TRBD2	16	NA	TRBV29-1	TGCAGCGTCTCTGACCCGGGACTAGCGGCCATCAATGAGCAGTTCTTC	CSVSDPGLAAINEQFF
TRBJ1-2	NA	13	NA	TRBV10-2	TGCGCCAGCAGTGGACAGGCCTTCTATGGCTACACCTTC	CASSGQAFYGYTF
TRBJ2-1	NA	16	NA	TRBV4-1	TGCGCCAGCAGCCAAGGGGTGGCGGGGGCCCACAATGAGCAGTTCTTC	CASSQGVAGAHNEQFF
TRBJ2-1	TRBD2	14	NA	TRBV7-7	TGTGCTAGCAGCCGGACTAGCGGCTACAATGAGCAGTTCTTC	CASSRTSGYNEQFF
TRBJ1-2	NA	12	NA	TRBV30	TGTGCCTGGAGTGTAGGGCGGGGAAGCTACACCTTC	CAWSVGRGSYTF
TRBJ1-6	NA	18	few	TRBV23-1	TGCGCCAGCAGTCCATTGTCTCGTTCGGGAGCCAGATATTCACCCCTCCACTTT	CASSPLSRSGARYSPLHF
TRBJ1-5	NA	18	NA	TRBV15	TGTGCCACCAGCAGAGATCCAGTGTCCCTCGAGGGCAATCAGCCCCAGCATTTT	CATSRDPVSLEGNQPQHF
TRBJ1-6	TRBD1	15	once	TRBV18	TGTGCCAGCTCACCACTGCAGGGGGGTAATTCACCCCTCCACTTT	CASSPLQGGNSPLHF